The present T cell receptor beta chain was sequenced within a study of cytomegalovirus exposure and HLA in healthy donors. A remark on this clone: Its cognate antigen is unknown.

The CDR3 extends over 16 amino acids. Germline-derived CDR1 and CDR2 are SGHRS and YFSETQ. V was cut by 0 bases and J by 1 base, with 11 bases left in between. Whole-study results and caveats: TCR beta V segments were, for the most part, productive about 87% or about 30% of the time in an earlier analysis. The HLA-A and HLA-B alleles of most subjects were reportedly predicted accurately from TCR beta sequences. TCR beta sequences numbering under 20,000 were associated with HLA alleles at 0.05 false discovery rate in a later analysis.

These donors counted as nominally healthy when sampled, but unrecorded immune exposures were likely. The PCR employed 60 Vbeta primers together with 13 Jbeta primers. Libraries were prepared by immunoSEQ multiplex PCR; TCRdb keeps only in-frame clonotypes and omits some of them. The sample comprises 100,000 to 150,000 clones, around 78% of which are singletons, and roughly 6% rests with the top ten. The chain employs TRBV5-1 and TRBJ2-1; maybe TRBD2 (5 bases). The sample comprised PBMCs. The sequence derives from a woman aged 40-49 years in good health and CMV-seronegative. The CDR3 reads CASSLEASQSYNEQFF. For the CDR3, the DNA is TGCGCCAGCAGCTTGGAGGCTAGCCAGTCCTACAATGAGCAGTTCTTC.